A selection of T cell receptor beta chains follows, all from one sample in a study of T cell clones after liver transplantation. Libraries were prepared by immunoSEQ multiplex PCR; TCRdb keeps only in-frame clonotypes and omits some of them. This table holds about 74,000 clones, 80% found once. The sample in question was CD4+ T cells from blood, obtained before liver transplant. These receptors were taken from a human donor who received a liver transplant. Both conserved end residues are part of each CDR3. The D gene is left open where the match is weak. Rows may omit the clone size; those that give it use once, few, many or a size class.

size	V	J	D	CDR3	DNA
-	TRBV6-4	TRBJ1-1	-	CASSATGFSEAFF	TGTGCCAGCAGTGCCACAGGGTTCTCTGAAGCTTTCTTT
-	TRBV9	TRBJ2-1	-	CASSVVGSNEQFF	TGTGCCAGCAGCGTAGTGGGGAGCAATGAGCAGTTCTTC
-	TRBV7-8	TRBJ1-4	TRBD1	CASSANRGPEKLFF	TGTGCCAGCAGCGCAAACAGGGGGCCTGAAAAACTGTTTTTT
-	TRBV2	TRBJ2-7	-	CASSASPLAAPYEQYF	TGTGCCAGCAGTGCCAGTCCTCTAGCAGCCCCCTACGAGCAGTACTTC
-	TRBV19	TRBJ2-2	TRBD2	CASSIGTRNTGELFF	TGTGCCAGTAGTATAGGGACTAGAAACACCGGGGAGCTGTTTTTT
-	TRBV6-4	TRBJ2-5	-	CASRRTAGEETQYF	TGTGCCAGCAGAAGGACTGCCGGGGAGGAGACCCAGTACTTC
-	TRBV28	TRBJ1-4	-	CASSPTLGAGDEKLFF	TGTGCCAGCAGTCCGACGTTGGGGGCCGGGGATGAAAAACTGTTTTTT
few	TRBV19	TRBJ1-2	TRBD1	CASSRTGDYGYTF	TGTGCCAGTAGTAGGACAGGGGACTATGGCTACACCTTC
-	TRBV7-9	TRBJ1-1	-	CASSFRDEGTEAFF	TGTGCCAGCAGCTTCCGGGACGAGGGTACTGAAGCTTTCTTT
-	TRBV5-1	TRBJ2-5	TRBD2	CASSLGPAPSGTQETQYF	TGCGCCAGCAGCTTGGGCCCGGCACCGAGCGGGACCCAAGAGACCCAGTACTTC
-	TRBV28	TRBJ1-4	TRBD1	CASATQGQLRKLFF	TGTGCCAGCGCAACACAGGGACAGTTGCGGAAACTGTTTTTT
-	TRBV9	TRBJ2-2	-	CASNLAGNTGELFF	TGTGCCAGCAACTTAGCAGGAAACACCGGGGAGCTGTTTTTT
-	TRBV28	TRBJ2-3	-	CASSSRQIPSWDTQYF	TGTGCCAGCAGTTCAAGACAGATCCCATCATGGGATACGCAGTATTTT
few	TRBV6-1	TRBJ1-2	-	CASSERQAYGYTF	TGTGCCAGCAGTGAACGACAGGCCTATGGCTACACCTTC
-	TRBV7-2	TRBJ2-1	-	CASKIGRGRTYNEQFF	TGTGCCAGCAAAATCGGGCGGGGTCGTACCTACAATGAGCAGTTCTTC
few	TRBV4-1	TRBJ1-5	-	CASSQTIVRGPNQPQHF	TGCGCCAGCAGCCAAACTATTGTGCGGGGGCCCAATCAGCCCCAGCATTTT
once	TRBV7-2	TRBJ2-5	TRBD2	CASRRGGEIETQYF	TGTGCCAGCAGGCGGGGGGGGGAGATTGAGACCCAGTACTTC
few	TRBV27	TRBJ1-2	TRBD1	CASSLFQGARYGYTF	TGTGCCAGCAGTTTATTTCAGGGGGCCCGCTATGGCTACACCTTC
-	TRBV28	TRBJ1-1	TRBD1	CASNDRGPYTEAFF	TGTGCCAGCAATGACAGGGGGCCCTACACTGAAGCTTTCTTT
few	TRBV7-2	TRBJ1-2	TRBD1	CASSPSRTGAGGYTF	TGTGCCAGCAGCCCGAGCCGGACAGGGGCGGGTGGCTACACCTTC
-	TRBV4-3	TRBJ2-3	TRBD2	CASSRAWTSGIDVDTQYF	TGCGCCAGCAGCCGAGCCTGGACTAGCGGGATTGACGTAGATACGCAGTATTTT
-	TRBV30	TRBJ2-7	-	CAWSVAAPYEQYF	TGTGCCTGGAGTGTAGCGGCCCCCTACGAGCAGTACTTC
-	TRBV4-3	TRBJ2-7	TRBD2	CASSLTSGYEQYF	TGCGCCAGCAGCCTGACTAGCGGTTACGAGCAGTACTTC
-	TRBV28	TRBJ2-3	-	CASTPSGDLLTDTQYF	TGTGCCAGCACCCCTTCTGGGGACTTACTCACAGATACGCAGTATTTT
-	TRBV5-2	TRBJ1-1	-	CASSLRRGSEAFF	TGTGCCAGCAGCCTCCGCAGGGGATCTGAAGCTTTCTTT
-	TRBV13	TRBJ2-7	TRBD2	CASSFSGRASYEQYF	TGTGCCAGCAGCTTTAGCGGGAGGGCCTCCTACGAGCAGTACTTC
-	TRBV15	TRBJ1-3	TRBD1	CATSRDPTRGLRNTIYF	TGTGCCACCAGCAGAGATCCCACCAGGGGGCTACGAAACACCATATATTTT
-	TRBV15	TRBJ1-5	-	CATSRDRQGGSNQPQHF	TGTGCCACCAGCAGAGATCGGCAGGGAGGTAGCAATCAGCCCCAGCATTTT
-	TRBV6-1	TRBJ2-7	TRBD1	CASLIRQGGRYEQYF	TGTGCCAGCCTTATTCGACAGGGGGGCCGATACGAGCAGTACTTC
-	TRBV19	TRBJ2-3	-	CASSNRKDTQYF	TGTGCCAGTAGTAATAGGAAAGATACGCAGTATTTT
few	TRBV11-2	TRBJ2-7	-	CASSARGEQYF	TGTGCCAGCAGCGCCCGCGGCGAGCAGTACTTC
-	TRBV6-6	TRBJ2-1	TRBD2	CASSYRGLAGDDEQFF	TGTGCCAGCAGTTACCGGGGACTAGCGGGAGATGATGAGCAGTTCTTC
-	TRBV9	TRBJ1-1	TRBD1	CASSEPDRADTEAFF	TGTGCCAGCAGCGAACCGGACAGGGCCGACACTGAAGCTTTCTTT
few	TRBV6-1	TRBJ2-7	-	CASTAQGYEQYF	TGTGCCAGCACTGCGCAGGGCTACGAGCAGTACTTC
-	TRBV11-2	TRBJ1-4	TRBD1	CASSDGTAEKLFF	TGTGCCAGCAGTGACGGGACAGCTGAAAAACTGTTTTTT
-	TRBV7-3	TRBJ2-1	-	CASSEGLYNEQFF	TGTGCCAGCAGCGAGGGACTGTACAATGAGCAGTTCTTC
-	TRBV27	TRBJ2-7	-	CASSPRRDSYEQYF	TGTGCCAGCAGCCCCAGGCGGGACTCCTACGAGCAGTACTTC
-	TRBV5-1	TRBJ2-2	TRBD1	CASSPWTGTNTGELFF	TGCGCCAGCAGCCCCTGGACAGGGACTAACACCGGGGAGCTGTTTTTT